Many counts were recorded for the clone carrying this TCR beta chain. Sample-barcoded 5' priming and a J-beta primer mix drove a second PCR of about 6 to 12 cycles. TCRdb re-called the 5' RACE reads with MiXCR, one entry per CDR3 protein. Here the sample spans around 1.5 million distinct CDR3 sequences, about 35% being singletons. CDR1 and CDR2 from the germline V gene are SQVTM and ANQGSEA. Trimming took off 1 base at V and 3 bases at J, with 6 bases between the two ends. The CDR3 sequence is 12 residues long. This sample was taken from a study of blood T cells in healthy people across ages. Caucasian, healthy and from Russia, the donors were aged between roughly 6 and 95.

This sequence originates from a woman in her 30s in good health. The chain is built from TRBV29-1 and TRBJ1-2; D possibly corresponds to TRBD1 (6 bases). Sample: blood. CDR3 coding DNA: TGCAGCGTTGAAGGGACAGACTATGGCTACACCTTC. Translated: CSVEGTDYGYTF.